In this sample, the clone carrying this T cell receptor beta chain turned up many times. Its antigen remains unknown. The CDR3 loop spans 14 amino acids. The germline V gene has CDR1 SGHNT and CDR2 YYREEE (reference sequence). V was shortened by 1 base and J by 6 bases, with 12 bases between the two germline ends. The sample is drawn from a study of read filtering for tumor transcriptome and immune sequencing. About the research overall: Revised staging placed eight or nine patients in R-ISS I, about 16 in II, 6 or 7 in III. Study-level results: This fraction held mixed bone marrow immune cells after CD138-negative sorting.

From approximately 400 ng of RNA, a library with molecular barcoded alpha/delta and beta/gamma adaptors was made. A single record per CDR3 protein comes from TCRdb applying MiXCR to the reads. The table lists about 47,000 distinct CDR3 sequences, 10% to 15% of them singletons. Sequencing used a population of CD138-negative cells sorted from bone marrow. This sequence joins TRBV5-4 and TRBJ2-3; D is unclear. The source is a donor aged 40 or older with multiple myeloma. CDR3 nucleotides: TGTGCCAGCAGCTTGAAGACCCGTCGGGATACGCAGTATTTT. Residues: CASSLKTRRDTQYF.